This TCR beta chain originates from a study of blood T cell repertoires in COVID-19 (TCRdb year 2020). With regard to the full study: Collaborator samples came from the United States, Italy and Spain and covered acute and convalescent phases of COVID-19. The material from the prospective study consisted of cDNA or gDNA derived from T cells, B-cell-depleted T cells, or PBMCs. Subjects who had been exposed to COVID-19, were actively infected with it, or had recovered from it provided the deeply sampled blood TCRbeta repertoires that made up the dataset. The repertoires were released in a freely available public database intended as a resource for research on the immune response to SARS-CoV-2. Samples came from the ongoing ImmuneRACE study (first 160 participants) plus 1,254 subjects from 6 global collaborators. Nearly every sample came with metadata listing a de-identified subject ID, COVID-19 status, age in years and sex. HLA class I and class II types, where available, came from metadata supplied by the sample provider rather than from assay-based typing.

Germline trimming: 0 bases from V, 8 bases from J; junction bases outside gene matches: 8. CDR1 and CDR2 (MGHRA, YSYEKL) derive from the germline V gene. The cysteine opens and the phenylalanine closes a CDR3 of 16 amino acids. This entry keeps only the CDR3 DNA: 48 bases, framed from base 1. Each collaborating institution followed its own protocols to collect whole blood in K2EDTA tubes. Collaborator samples were shipped for TCRbeta analysis as frozen whole blood, isolated PBMCs, or DNA extracted from either sample type. Study-wide findings and limitations: The quantity of clinical and demographic metadata differed by source and by participant and was supplied without curation.

A note on this clone: The antigen it recognizes is unknown. It has no much larger one-base neighbor in the sample; base qualities were not kept.

The immunoSEQ Assay, a bias-controlled multiplex PCR, was used to amplify TCRbeta CDR3 regions from genomic DNA. The authors processed their data as follows. Nucleated cell counts per sample were estimated from amplification of reference gene primers within the assay. Sequence reads were collapsed and filtered to measure the absolute abundance of every unique TCRbeta CDR3 rearrangement. For each sample, productive Simpson clonality was calculated as the square root of Simpson's diversity index over productive rearrangements. TCRdb's version of the immuneACCESS table is confined to in-frame rearrangements and falls short of the full clone set. An unresolved V gene accounts for under half of the shortfall where checked; the remainder is of unknown origin. From that table come the V and J calls and clone size; the DNA was used to work out D and trimming. The sample table contains approximately 76,000 clones; only one count was recorded for 88% of them. The ten largest clones represent around 40% of the sample.

The sequencing input was peripheral blood. This sequence originates from a human donor in a cohort sampled during active COVID-19. The chain couples TRBV4-1 to TRBJ1-3; TRBD1 agrees with 9 junctional bases. The CDR3 protein sequence reads: CASSQDGTGPPDTIYF. The DNA sequence is as follows: TGCGCCAGCAGCCAAGATGGGACAGGGCCCCCGGACACCATATATTTT.